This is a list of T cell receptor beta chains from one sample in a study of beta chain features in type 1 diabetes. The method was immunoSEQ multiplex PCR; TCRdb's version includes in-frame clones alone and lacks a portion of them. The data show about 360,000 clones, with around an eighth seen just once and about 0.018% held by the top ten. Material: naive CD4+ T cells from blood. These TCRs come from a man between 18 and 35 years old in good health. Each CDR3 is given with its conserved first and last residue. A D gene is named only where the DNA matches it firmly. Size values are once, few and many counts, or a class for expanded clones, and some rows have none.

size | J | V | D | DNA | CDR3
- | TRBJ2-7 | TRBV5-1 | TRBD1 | TGCGCCAGCAGCTTGGCTGAGGGACAGCTCTACGAGCAGTACTTC | CASSLAEGQLYEQYF
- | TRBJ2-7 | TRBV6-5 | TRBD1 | TGTGCCAGCAGCCCCGGGGACAGGGGGTCCAACGAGCAGTACTTC | CASSPGDRGSNEQYF
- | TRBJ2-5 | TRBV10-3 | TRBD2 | TGTGCCGCGCGGACTAGCGGGGGTCAAGAGACCCAGTACTTC | CAARTSGGQETQYF
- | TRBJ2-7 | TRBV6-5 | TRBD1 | TGTGCCAGCAGGGAGGCGGGACAGGTCTACGAGCAGTACTTC | CASREAGQVYEQYF
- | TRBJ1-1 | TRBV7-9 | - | TGTGCCAGCAGCCAAGCTGGGGGCAAAGCTTTCTTT | CASSQAGGKAFF
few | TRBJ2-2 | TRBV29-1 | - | TGCAGCGTGTTAGATAAGAACACCGGGGAGCTGTTTTTT | CSVLDKNTGELFF
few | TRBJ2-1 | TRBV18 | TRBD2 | TGTGCCAGCTCACCCGCGGGGGGCCCTGACAATGAGCAGTTCTTC | CASSPAGGPDNEQFF
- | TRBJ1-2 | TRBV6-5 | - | TGTGCCAGCAGTTACCAAAGAGGAACGGGCTACACCTTC | CASSYQRGTGYTF
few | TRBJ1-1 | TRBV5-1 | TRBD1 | TGCGCCAGCAGCCCCCGGACAGGGGGCAGGTTCGCTGAAGCTTTCTTT | CASSPRTGGRFAEAFF
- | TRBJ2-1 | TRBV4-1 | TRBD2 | TGCGCCAGCAGCCACCCCGGGACTAGGAGGGTCAATGAGCAGTTCTTC | CASSHPGTRRVNEQFF
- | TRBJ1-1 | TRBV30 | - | TGTGCCTCCCGAACTTGGAACACTGAAGCTTTCTTT | CASRTWNTEAFF
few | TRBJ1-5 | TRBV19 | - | TGTGCCAGTAGCGCGGAGCGGCATCAGCCCCAGCATTTT | CASSAERHQPQHF
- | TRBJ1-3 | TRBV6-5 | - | TGTGCCAGCAGCCCACAAAGGAGTGGAAACACCATATATTTT | CASSPQRSGNTIYF
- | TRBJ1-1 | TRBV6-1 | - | TGTGCCAGCGCGGGGGCCACTGAAGCTTTCTTT | CASAGATEAFF
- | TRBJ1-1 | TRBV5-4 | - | TGTGCCAGCAGCTTGGGACAGATGAACACTGAAGCTTTCTTT | CASSLGQMNTEAFF
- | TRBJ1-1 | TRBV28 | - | TGTGCCAGCAGCACAGGGCGAACTGAAGCTTTCTTT | CASSTGRTEAFF
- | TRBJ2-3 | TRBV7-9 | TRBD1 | TGTGCCAGCAGCTCACGGACAGGCGCCCCAGATACGCAGTATTTT | CASSSRTGAPDTQYF
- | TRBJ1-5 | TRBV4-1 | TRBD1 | TGCGCCAGCAGCCCACCGGGACAGGTACAGCCCCAGCATTTT | CASSPPGQVQPQHF
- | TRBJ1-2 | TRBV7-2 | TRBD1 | TGTGCCAGCAGCCGTCGGCCGGGACAGGGTGGCGATGGCTACACCTTC | CASSRRPGQGGDGYTF
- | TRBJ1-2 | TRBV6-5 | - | TGTGCCAGCAGTTACGGAGCTAACTATGGCTACACCTTC | CASSYGANYGYTF
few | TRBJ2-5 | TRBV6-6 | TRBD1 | TGTGCCAGCAGTTCCGGGACAGGGGCAGCAGAGACCCAGTACTTC | CASSSGTGAAETQYF
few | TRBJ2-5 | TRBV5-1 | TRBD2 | TGCGCCAGCAGCCTGAGTAGCGGGGGGGAAGAGACCCAGTACTTC | CASSLSSGGEETQYF
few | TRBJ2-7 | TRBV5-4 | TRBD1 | TGTGCCAGCAGCTTGGATCTGACAGGGGTAGGCGAGCAGTACTTC | CASSLDLTGVGEQYF
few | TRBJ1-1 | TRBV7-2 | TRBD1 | TGTGCCAGCAGCCAGCGACAGGGTTTAACTGAAGCTTTCTTT | CASSQRQGLTEAFF
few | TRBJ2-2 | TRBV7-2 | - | TGTGCCAGCAGCCCCCCGGAGGGGTACACCGGGGAGCTGTTTTTT | CASSPPEGYTGELFF
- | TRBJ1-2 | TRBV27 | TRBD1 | TGTGCCAGCAGTGGACAGGGGGAGGTCTATGGCTACACCTTC | CASSGQGEVYGYTF
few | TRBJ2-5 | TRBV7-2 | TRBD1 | TGTGCCAGCAGCAGGGACAGGCAAGAGACCCAGTACTTC | CASSRDRQETQYF
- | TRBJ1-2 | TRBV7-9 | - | TGTGCCAGCAGCTTAGTTCGGGGAGATGGCTACACCTTC | CASSLVRGDGYTF
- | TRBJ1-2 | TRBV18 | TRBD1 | TGTGCCAGCTCACACAGGGGGCCTAGTGGCTACACCTTC | CASSHRGPSGYTF
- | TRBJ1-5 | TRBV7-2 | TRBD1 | TGTGCCAGCAGGCTGACAGGGGACCAGCCCCAGCATTTT | CASRLTGDQPQHF